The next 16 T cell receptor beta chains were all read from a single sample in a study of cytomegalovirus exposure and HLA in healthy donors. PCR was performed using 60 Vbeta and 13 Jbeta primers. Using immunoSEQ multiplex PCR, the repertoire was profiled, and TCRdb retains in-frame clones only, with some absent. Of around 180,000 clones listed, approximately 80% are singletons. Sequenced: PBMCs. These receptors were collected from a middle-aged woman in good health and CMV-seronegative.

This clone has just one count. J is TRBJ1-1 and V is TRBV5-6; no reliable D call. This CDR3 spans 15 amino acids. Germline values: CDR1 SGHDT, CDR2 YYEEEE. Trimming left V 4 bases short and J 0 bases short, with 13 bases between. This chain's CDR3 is CASSLARLLNTEAFF. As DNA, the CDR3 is TGTGCCAGCAGCCTGGCGAGGTTGTTGAACACTGAAGCTTTCTTT. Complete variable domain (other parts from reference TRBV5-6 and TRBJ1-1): DAGVTQSPTHLIKTRGQQVTLRCSPKSGHDTVSWYQQALGQGPQFIFQYYEEEERQRGNFPDRFSGHQFPNYSSELNVNALLLGDSALYLCASSLARLLNTEAFFGQGTRLTVV.

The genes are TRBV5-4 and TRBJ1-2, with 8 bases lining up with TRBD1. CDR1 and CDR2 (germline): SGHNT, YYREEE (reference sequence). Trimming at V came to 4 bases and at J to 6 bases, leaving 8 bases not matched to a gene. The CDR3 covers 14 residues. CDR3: CASSHPDRANGYTF. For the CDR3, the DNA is TGTGCCAGCAGCCACCCGGACAGGGCTAATGGCTACACCTTC.

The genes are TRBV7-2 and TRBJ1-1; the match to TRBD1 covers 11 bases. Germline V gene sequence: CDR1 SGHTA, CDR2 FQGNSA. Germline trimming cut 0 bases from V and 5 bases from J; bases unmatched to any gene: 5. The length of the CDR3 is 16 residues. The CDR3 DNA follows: TGTGCCAGCAGCTTAGCAATGGGACAGGGGGGGACTGAAGCTTTCTTT. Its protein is CASSLAMGQGGTEAFF.

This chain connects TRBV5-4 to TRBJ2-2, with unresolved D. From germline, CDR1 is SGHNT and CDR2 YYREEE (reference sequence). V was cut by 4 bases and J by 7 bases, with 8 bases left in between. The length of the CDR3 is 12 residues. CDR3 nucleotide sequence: TGTGCCAGCAGCCCCATCGGCGGGGAGCTGTTTTTT. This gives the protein CASSPIGGELFF.

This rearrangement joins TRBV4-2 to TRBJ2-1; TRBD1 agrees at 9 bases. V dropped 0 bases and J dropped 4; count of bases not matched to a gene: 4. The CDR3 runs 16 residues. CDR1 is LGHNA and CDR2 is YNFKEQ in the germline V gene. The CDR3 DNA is TGTGCCAGCAGCCAAGAGGGGACAGGGTTTTACAATGAGCAGTTCTTC. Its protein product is CASSQEGTGFYNEQFF.

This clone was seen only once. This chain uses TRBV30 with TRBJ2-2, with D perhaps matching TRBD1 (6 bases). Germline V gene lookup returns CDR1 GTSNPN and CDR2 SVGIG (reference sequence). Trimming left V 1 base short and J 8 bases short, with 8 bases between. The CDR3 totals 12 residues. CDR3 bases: TGTGCCTGGAGTGGGGGGCCTGGGGAGCTGTTTTTT. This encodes CAWSGGPGELFF.

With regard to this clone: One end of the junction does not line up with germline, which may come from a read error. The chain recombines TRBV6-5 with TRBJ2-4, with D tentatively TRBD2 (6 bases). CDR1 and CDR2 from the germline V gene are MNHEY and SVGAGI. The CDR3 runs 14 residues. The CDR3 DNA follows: TGTGCCAACAGTTATCGGGGGATCGGGAACATTCAGTACTTC. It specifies CANSYRGIGNIQYF.

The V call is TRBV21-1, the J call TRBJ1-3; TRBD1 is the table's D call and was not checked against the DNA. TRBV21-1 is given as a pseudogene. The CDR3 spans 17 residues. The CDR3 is CASSEDRGRGSGNTIYF. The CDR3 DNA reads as TGTGCCAGCAGCGAAGACAGGGGTAGAGGCTCTGGAAACACCATATATTTT.

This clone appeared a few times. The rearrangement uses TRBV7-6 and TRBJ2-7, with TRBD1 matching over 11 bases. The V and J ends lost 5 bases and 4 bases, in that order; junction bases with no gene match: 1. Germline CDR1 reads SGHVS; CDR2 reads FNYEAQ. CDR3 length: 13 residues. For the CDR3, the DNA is TGTGCCAGCAGCGGGGACAGGGGGTACGAGCAGTACTTC. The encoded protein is CASSGDRGYEQYF.

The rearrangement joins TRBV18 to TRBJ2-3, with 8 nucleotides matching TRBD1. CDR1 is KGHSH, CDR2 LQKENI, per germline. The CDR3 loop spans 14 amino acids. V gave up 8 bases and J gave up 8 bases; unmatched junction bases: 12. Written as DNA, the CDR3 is TGTGCCAGCAACCAAGGACAGGGTAGGGGTACGCAGTATTTT. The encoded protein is CASNQGQGRGTQYF.

The CDR3 loop is CASSLVDSSSGNTIYF. In nucleotides, the CDR3 is TGTGCCAGCAGCTTAGTTGATAGCAGCTCTGGAAACACCATATATTTT. This chain connects TRBV11-3 to TRBJ1-3; D call uncertain. Germline assignment: CDR1 SGHNT and CDR2 YENEEA. Trimming took off 1 base at V and 0 bases at J, with 10 bases between the two ends. This CDR3 comprises 16 residues.

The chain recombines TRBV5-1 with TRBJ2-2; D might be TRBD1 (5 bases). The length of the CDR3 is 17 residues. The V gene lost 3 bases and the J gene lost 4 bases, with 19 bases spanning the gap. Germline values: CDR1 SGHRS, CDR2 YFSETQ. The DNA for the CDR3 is TGCGCCAGCAGCTGGATGGGCTATTGGACATCCACCGGGGAGCTGTTTTTT. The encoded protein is CASSWMGYWTSTGELFF.

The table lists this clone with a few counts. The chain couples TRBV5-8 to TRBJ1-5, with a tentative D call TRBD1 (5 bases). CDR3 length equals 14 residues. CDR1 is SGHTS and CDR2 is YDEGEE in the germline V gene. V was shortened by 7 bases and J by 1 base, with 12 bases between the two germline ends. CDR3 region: CASSRGLSNQPQHF. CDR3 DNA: TGTGCCAGCTCCCGGGGACTGAGCAATCAGCCCCAGCATTTT. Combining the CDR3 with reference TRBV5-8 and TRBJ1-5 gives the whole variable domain EAGVTQSPTHLIKTRGQQATLRCSPISGHTSVYWYQQALGLGLQFLLWYDEGEERNRGNFPPRFSGRQFPNYSSELNVNALELEDSALYLCASSRGLSNQPQHFGDGTRLSIL.

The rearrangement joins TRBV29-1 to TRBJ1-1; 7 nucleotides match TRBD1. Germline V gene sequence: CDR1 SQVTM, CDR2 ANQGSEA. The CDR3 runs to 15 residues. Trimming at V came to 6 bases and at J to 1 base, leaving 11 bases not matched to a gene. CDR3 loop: CSVGTHRGGNTEAFF. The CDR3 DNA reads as TGCAGCGTCGGAACTCACAGGGGAGGGAACACTGAAGCTTTCTTT. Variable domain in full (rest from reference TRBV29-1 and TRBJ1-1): SAVISQKPSRDICQRGTSLTIQCQVDSQVTMMFWYRQQPGQSLTLIATANQGSEATYESGFVIDKFPISRPNLTFSTLTVSNMSPEDSSIYLCSVGTHRGGNTEAFFGQGTRLTVV.

The CDR3 region is CASSPRLATQETQYF. For the CDR3, the DNA is TGTGCCAGTAGTCCTCGACTAGCGACACAAGAGACCCAGTACTTC. The rearrangement uses TRBV19 and TRBJ2-5, with TRBD2 identical over 8 bases. Germline CDR1 reads LNHDA; CDR2 reads SQIVND (reference sequence). CDR3 length equals 15 residues. V lost 5 bases, J lost 2 bases, and 7 bases stayed unmatched.

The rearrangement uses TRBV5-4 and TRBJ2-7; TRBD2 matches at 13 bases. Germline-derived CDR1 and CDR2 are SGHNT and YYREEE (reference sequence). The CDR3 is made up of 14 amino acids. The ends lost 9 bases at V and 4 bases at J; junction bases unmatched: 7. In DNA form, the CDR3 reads TGTGCCACCCGCGGGACTAGCGGGACGTACGAGCAGTACGTC. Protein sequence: CATRGTSGTYEQYV.